The clone carrying this T cell receptor beta chain was seen once. This record belongs to a study of control samples from healthy donors and cancer patients. Repertoires were generated with immunoSEQ multiplex PCR, while TCRdb's copy carries only in-frame clones and drops some. Here the sample spans about 58,000 clones, about 90% being singletons. The V and J ends lost 6 bases and 5 bases respectively, with 10 bases between them. Germline values: CDR1 SGHNT, CDR2 YENEEA. The CDR3 consists of 12 residues. The genes are TRBV11-3 and TRBJ2-5; the D is unclear. Sequenced material: PBMCs. The receptor's source is a woman aged 60-75 years with lung cancer. Here the CDR3 DNA reads TGTGCCAGCAGTCAAAGCAGGGAGACCCAGTACTTC. The encoded protein is CASSQSRETQYF.